Sequencing of this T cell receptor beta chain was carried out in a study of blood T cell repertoires in COVID-19 (dated by TCRdb to the early 2020s). For context, the study as a whole: Samples from collaborators originated in the United States, Italy and Spain and spanned both the acute and convalescent phases of COVID-19. Deeply sampled blood TCRbeta repertoires from subjects exposed to, actively infected with, or recovered from COVID-19 were included in the dataset. The material from the prospective study consisted of cDNA or gDNA derived from T cells, B-cell-depleted T cells, or PBMCs. Samples came from the ongoing ImmuneRACE study (first 160 participants) plus 1,254 subjects from 6 global collaborators. A de-identified subject ID, COVID-19 status, age in years and sex were almost always included in the sample metadata. Where HLA class I and class II types were available, the types were taken from metadata supplied by the sample provider, not from assay-based typing. The repertoires were made available in a free public database intended to serve as a resource for research on the immune response to SARS-CoV-2.

Unmatched junction bases come to 7, with V trimmed by 6 bases and J by 7 bases. The germline V gene sets CDR1 to SQVTM and CDR2 to ANQGSEA. The CDR3 sequence holds 13 residues, the cysteine and phenylalanine included. Only the CDR3 DNA stays, 39 bases, in frame from base 1. TCRbeta CDR3 regions were amplified from genomic DNA by means of the immunoSEQ Assay, a bias-controlled multiplex PCR. In the authors' own workflow: Within the assay, amplification of reference gene primers was used to estimate how many nucleated cells each sample contained. To quantify the absolute abundance of each unique TCRbeta CDR3 rearrangement, sequence reads were collapsed and filtered. Productive Simpson clonality was computed per sample as the square root of Simpson's diversity index over productive rearrangements. The table comes from immuneACCESS by way of TCRdb, which keeps in-frame sequences with V and J called. Part of the clones is missing from these tables; in studies checked, under half for an unresolved V gene and the rest for unknown reasons. V, J and clone size are those of that table, while D and trimming were read from the DNA. A total of under 300,000 clones appear in this sample, 86% of them only once. The ten largest make up about 3.3% of the sample.

Enrolling through a virtual design, the prospective study's participants ranged in age from roughly 18 to 95 years and lived across 24 United States geographic areas. In the prospective study, participants were assigned to cohorts based on the clinical history participants reported in a screening survey and a study questionnaire. Mobile phlebotomists in the prospective study collected whole blood, serum and a nasopharyngeal or oropharyngeal swab from every participant. Participants in the prospective study had the option to provide additional blood draws and questionnaires over a 2-month period. Before DNA extraction, prospective study blood samples were shipped either frozen or at room temperature. Paper-wide results and their limitations: The amount of clinical and demographic metadata varied by source and participant and was provided uncurated.

With regard to this clone: Its antigen remains unidentified. No much larger clonotype is one base removed from it; base qualities were not supplied. Other DNA sequences in this specimen translate into the identical CDR3.

The source material was PBMCs or T cells enriched from blood (not recorded which). Recombination connected TRBV29-1 to TRBJ2-7; 12 bases in between match TRBD2. The receptor was isolated from a woman in her thirties or forties with acute COVID-19. CDR3 sequence: CSVRLAGVYEQYF. The DNA sequence is given as TGCAGCGTCCGACTAGCGGGAGTGTATGAGCAGTACTTC.